These T cell receptor beta chains were read from a single sample in a study of blood T cell repertoires in COVID-19. Clones were read by immunoSEQ multiplex PCR, and TCRdb kept only the in-frame ones, dropping some. Of approximately 110,000 clones listed, 85% are singletons. The specimen was peripheral blood. The receptors come from a man aged 35 to 55 with acute or convalescent COVID-19. Both conserved end residues are part of each CDR3. The order of the fields is clone size, D gene, V gene, J gene, CDR3 DNA, CDR3 protein. A D gene is named only where the DNA matches it firmly. Not all rows give a size; the values are once, few, many and, for expanded clones, a class.

abundance: NA
d_gene: NA
v_gene: TRBV3-1/TRBV3-2
j_gene: TRBJ2-1
CDR3nt: TGTGCCAGCAGCCAAGATGGGCGGGTATACGAGCAGTTCTTC
CDR3aa: CASSQDGRVYEQFF

abundance: NA
d_gene: NA
v_gene: TRBV5-4
j_gene: TRBJ2-1
CDR3nt: TGTGCCAGCAGCTTGGCGGGGAGATCAGTAAATGAGCAGTTCTTC
CDR3aa: CASSLAGRSVNEQFF

abundance: NA
d_gene: TRBD2
v_gene: TRBV5-8
j_gene: TRBJ2-3
CDR3nt: TGTGCCAGCAGCTTGTACACGGGGGGGCCGGGAGATACGCAGTATTTT
CDR3aa: CASSLYTGGPGDTQYF

abundance: NA
d_gene: TRBD1
v_gene: TRBV11-2
j_gene: TRBJ2-2
CDR3nt: TGTGCCAGCAGCAACCCACCCCCTTACAGGGGGCGAGACACCGGGGAGCTGTTTTTT
CDR3aa: CASSNPPPYRGRDTGELFF

abundance: NA
d_gene: NA
v_gene: TRBV12-5
j_gene: TRBJ2-2
CDR3nt: TGTGCTAGTGGTTCAAATAGGGGTTTGAACACCGGGGAGCTGTTTTTT
CDR3aa: CASGSNRGLNTGELFF

abundance: NA
d_gene: TRBD2
v_gene: TRBV4-1
j_gene: TRBJ2-3
CDR3nt: TGCGCCAGCAGCCATCAGGGACTAAGCACAGATACGCAGTATTTT
CDR3aa: CASSHQGLSTDTQYF

abundance: NA
d_gene: TRBD1
v_gene: TRBV5-6
j_gene: TRBJ1-4
CDR3nt: TGTGCCAGCAGCTTCCGGGACAGGGCTGAAAAACTGTTTTTT
CDR3aa: CASSFRDRAEKLFF

abundance: NA
d_gene: TRBD1
v_gene: TRBV2
j_gene: TRBJ1-5
CDR3nt: TGTGCCAGCAGTCAAGCTGGACAGGTGAAGTTGAATAGCAATCAGCCCCAGCATTTT
CDR3aa: CASSQAGQVKLNSNQPQHF

abundance: NA
d_gene: NA
v_gene: TRBV7-2
j_gene: TRBJ1-4
CDR3nt: TGTGCCAGCAGCTTAGGGTCCTATAATGAAAAACTGTTTTTT
CDR3aa: CASSLGSYNEKLFF

abundance: NA
d_gene: NA
v_gene: TRBV18
j_gene: TRBJ1-2
CDR3nt: TGTGCCAGCTCACCCCAGGGTTCTCCAGGCTACACCTTC
CDR3aa: CASSPQGSPGYTF

abundance: few
d_gene: NA
v_gene: TRBV9
j_gene: TRBJ1-1
CDR3nt: TGTGCCAGCAGCAAGAACGGGGGGCTTACTGAAGCTTTCTTT
CDR3aa: CASSKNGGLTEAFF

abundance: once
d_gene: NA
v_gene: TRBV30
j_gene: TRBJ1-6
CDR3nt: TGTGCCTGGAGTCCGTCGGGGAATTCACCCCTCCACTTT
CDR3aa: CAWSPSGNSPLHF

abundance: NA
d_gene: NA
v_gene: TRBV6-2/TRBV6-3
j_gene: TRBJ2-7
CDR3nt: TGTGCCAGCAGTTACTCTGGACAGATTTACGAGCAGTACTTC
CDR3aa: CASSYSGQIYEQYF

abundance: NA
d_gene: NA
v_gene: TRBV7-6
j_gene: TRBJ2-7
CDR3nt: TGTGCCAGCAGCCCCGAAGTGGGGCTTACCTACGAGCAGTACTTC
CDR3aa: CASSPEVGLTYEQYF

abundance: NA
d_gene: NA
v_gene: TRBV11-1
j_gene: TRBJ2-1
CDR3nt: TGTGCCAGCAGCATTGACAGGAACAATGAGCAGTTCTTC
CDR3aa: CASSIDRNNEQFF

abundance: NA
d_gene: NA
v_gene: TRBV7-2
j_gene: TRBJ2-7
CDR3nt: TGTGCCAGTACCTACTTCGGGCAGGGCCCTTACGAGCAGTACTTC
CDR3aa: CASTYFGQGPYEQYF

abundance: NA
d_gene: NA
v_gene: TRBV29-1
j_gene: TRBJ2-1
CDR3nt: TGCAGCGTCGCATCAGGGAATGTGTACAATGAGCAGTTCTTC
CDR3aa: CSVASGNVYNEQFF

abundance: NA
d_gene: TRBD1
v_gene: TRBV4-1
j_gene: TRBJ1-2
CDR3nt: TGCGCCAGCAGCCAAGATGGAGGCCAGACAGGGCGTTTAGGGTCCTTC
CDR3aa: CASSQDGGQTGRLGSF

abundance: NA
d_gene: NA
v_gene: TRBV25-1
j_gene: TRBJ1-1
CDR3nt: TGTGCCAGCAGTGAAAGGAGGAGTACTGAAGCTTTCTTT
CDR3aa: CASSERRSTEAFF

abundance: NA
d_gene: TRBD2
v_gene: TRBV9
j_gene: TRBJ2-3
CDR3nt: TGTGCCAGCAGCGTCGGGGGGGAGTTTATTGATACGCAGTATTTT
CDR3aa: CASSVGGEFIDTQYF

abundance: NA
d_gene: NA
v_gene: TRBV7-8
j_gene: TRBJ1-1
CDR3nt: TGTGCCAGCAGCAACCGGGATCCAGGCACTGAAGCTTTCTTT
CDR3aa: CASSNRDPGTEAFF

abundance: NA
d_gene: NA
v_gene: TRBV27
j_gene: TRBJ2-3
CDR3nt: TGTGCCAGCAGTAAGCCCACAGATACGCAGTATTTT
CDR3aa: CASSKPTDTQYF

abundance: few
d_gene: TRBD1
v_gene: TRBV14
j_gene: TRBJ1-2
CDR3nt: TGTGCCAGCAGCCCGGGACAGGGGAGGTATGAGGGCTACACCTTC
CDR3aa: CASSPGQGRYEGYTF

abundance: few
d_gene: TRBD1
v_gene: TRBV7-8
j_gene: TRBJ1-2
CDR3nt: TGTGCCAGCAGCGGACGATGGGACAGCTATGGCTACACCTTC
CDR3aa: CASSGRWDSYGYTF

abundance: NA
d_gene: TRBD1
v_gene: TRBV2
j_gene: TRBJ1-2
CDR3nt: TGTGCCAGCAGTGAAGTAATAGGGGGCCTTGGCTACACCTTC
CDR3aa: CASSEVIGGLGYTF

abundance: NA
d_gene: TRBD1
v_gene: TRBV10-1
j_gene: TRBJ1-5
CDR3nt: TGCGCCAGCATACCCCTCCGGGACAGGGGGCCGCCCCAGCATTTT
CDR3aa: CASIPLRDRGPPQHF

abundance: NA
d_gene: TRBD1
v_gene: TRBV18
j_gene: TRBJ1-2
CDR3nt: TGTGCCAGCTCACCACCGGAAGTGGGACAGGGGGCATATGGCTACACCTTC
CDR3aa: CASSPPEVGQGAYGYTF

abundance: NA
d_gene: TRBD2
v_gene: TRBV5-1
j_gene: TRBJ2-2
CDR3nt: TGCGCCAGCAGCTTGGCCGGGGGGAAGTACGCCGGGGAGCTGTTTTTT
CDR3aa: CASSLAGGKYAGELFF

abundance: NA
d_gene: NA
v_gene: TRBV7-3
j_gene: TRBJ2-1
CDR3nt: TGTGCCAGCAGCTTAACGGAGCACTTTGAGCAGTTCTTC
CDR3aa: CASSLTEHFEQFF

abundance: NA
d_gene: TRBD2
v_gene: TRBV5-4
j_gene: TRBJ2-3
CDR3nt: TGTGCCAGCAGCAAACAAAAGCGGGGGGGCCCAGATACGCAGTATTTT
CDR3aa: CASSKQKRGGPDTQYF

abundance: NA
d_gene: NA
v_gene: TRBV7-2
j_gene: TRBJ1-2
CDR3nt: TGTGCCAGCAGCTTAACAGGAACAGCGCACTTC
CDR3aa: CASSLTGTAHF

abundance: NA
d_gene: NA
v_gene: TRBV7-2
j_gene: TRBJ2-1
CDR3nt: TGTGCCAGCAGCTTAGCAGCAGGCTCATACAATGAGCAGTTCTTC
CDR3aa: CASSLAAGSYNEQFF

abundance: NA
d_gene: TRBD2
v_gene: TRBV7-3
j_gene: TRBJ2-3
CDR3nt: TGTGCCAGCAGCCTCACTAGCGGGGGGGCCTCAGATACGCAGTATTTT
CDR3aa: CASSLTSGGASDTQYF

abundance: NA
d_gene: NA
v_gene: TRBV5-6
j_gene: TRBJ2-7
CDR3nt: TGTGCCAGCAGCTTCACCGACAGGACAATAACCTACGAGCAGTACTTC
CDR3aa: CASSFTDRTITYEQYF

abundance: NA
d_gene: NA
v_gene: TRBV6-1
j_gene: TRBJ2-7
CDR3nt: TGTGCCAGCAGTGAAAGTAACGGCTACGAGCAGTACTTC
CDR3aa: CASSESNGYEQYF

abundance: NA
d_gene: TRBD1
v_gene: TRBV13
j_gene: TRBJ1-3
CDR3nt: TGTGCCAGCAGCTTCTCTCGCATAAGGACAGGGGGCACCATATATTTT
CDR3aa: CASSFSRIRTGGTIYF

abundance: NA
d_gene: TRBD1
v_gene: TRBV10-3
j_gene: TRBJ2-5
CDR3nt: TGTGCCAGTTCCGTTCAGGGGGCGGCAGAGACCCAGTACTTC
CDR3aa: CASSVQGAAETQYF

abundance: NA
d_gene: TRBD2
v_gene: TRBV5-8
j_gene: TRBJ2-3
CDR3nt: TGTGCCAGCAGCTTGCACTCTAGCGGGGTTCTAGATACGCAGTATTTT
CDR3aa: CASSLHSSGVLDTQYF

abundance: NA
d_gene: TRBD2
v_gene: TRBV29-1
j_gene: TRBJ2-7
CDR3nt: TGCAGCGTGAGGGGGGGACTAGTGGTCCCCTACGAGCAGTACTTC
CDR3aa: CSVRGGLVVPYEQYF

abundance: NA
d_gene: TRBD1
v_gene: TRBV19
j_gene: TRBJ2-3
CDR3nt: TGTGCCAGTAGGGACAGGCTCAGCACAGATACGCAGTATTTT
CDR3aa: CASRDRLSTDTQYF

abundance: NA
d_gene: NA
v_gene: TRBV7-6
j_gene: TRBJ1-6
CDR3nt: TGTGCCAGCAGCTTAGCGAGCTCCTATAATTCACCCCTCCACTTT
CDR3aa: CASSLASSYNSPLHF

abundance: NA
d_gene: NA
v_gene: TRBV12-3/TRBV12-4
j_gene: TRBJ1-5
CDR3nt: TGTGCCAGCAGTCCACAGGGTTCGCAGCCCCAGCATTTT
CDR3aa: CASSPQGSQPQHF

abundance: NA
d_gene: TRBD1
v_gene: TRBV4-1
j_gene: TRBJ2-7
CDR3nt: TGCGCCAGCAGCCAAGGTGACAGGGGTGGGTACGAGCAGTACTTC
CDR3aa: CASSQGDRGGYEQYF

abundance: NA
d_gene: TRBD2
v_gene: TRBV2
j_gene: TRBJ2-1
CDR3nt: TGTGCCAGCATGCCACCTACTAGCGGGGGCCACTACAATGAGCAGTTCTTC
CDR3aa: CASMPPTSGGHYNEQFF

abundance: NA
d_gene: TRBD1
v_gene: TRBV9
j_gene: TRBJ2-3
CDR3nt: TGTGCCAGCAGCCGCACGACAGGGACCGGTGCAGATACGCAGTATTTT
CDR3aa: CASSRTTGTGADTQYF

abundance: NA
d_gene: TRBD2
v_gene: TRBV20-1
j_gene: TRBJ2-2
CDR3nt: TGCAGTGCTAGTCGAGCGGGGGGGCAGACCGGGGAGCTGTTTTTT
CDR3aa: CSASRAGGQTGELFF

abundance: NA
d_gene: NA
v_gene: TRBV18
j_gene: TRBJ2-7
CDR3nt: TGTGCCAGCTCAGCTACCCGCGACGAGCAGTACTTC
CDR3aa: CASSATRDEQYF

abundance: NA
d_gene: TRBD1
v_gene: TRBV12-3/TRBV12-4
j_gene: TRBJ2-7
CDR3nt: TGTGCCAGCAGGACAGGGGGAGAGGGCGAGCAGTACTTC
CDR3aa: CASRTGGEGEQYF